Following are 13 T cell receptor beta chains from one sample sequenced in a study of vaccination and CD4 T cells after COVID-19. As for treatment: roughly ten-day PBMC culture with coronavirus spike peptide pools or control peptides (ViraFEST assay). Oncomine TCR Beta short-read sequencing was applied to DNA from cultured CD4+ T cells. MiXCR was run by TCRdb on the PCR reads, yielding one entry per CDR3 protein. The sample gives roughly 16,000 distinct CDR3 sequences, nearly 80% of which show up once; 8% to 10% is in the top ten. These TCRs' antigens remain unknown. The input for sequencing was CD4+ T cells from blood, cultured in vitro, taken after SARS-CoV-2 vaccination. The receptors come from a human donor who received a COVID-19 vaccine.

This chain links TRBV4-2 with TRBJ1-1; possible D gene TRBD1, 5 bases. The germline gives CDR1 LGHNA, CDR2 YNFKEQ. There are 17 residues in the CDR3. V lost 4 bases and J lost 0, with 18 bases in between. The CDR3, as DNA: TGTGCCAGCAGCCTCATTAGAACCGGGACGGTGAACACTGAAGCTTTCTTT. Amino acid sequence: CASSLIRTGTVNTEAFF.

The rearrangement uses TRBV6-4 and TRBJ1-3; D gene ambiguous. The germline V and J ends were trimmed by 0 bases and 4 bases, with 4 bases remaining between them. CDR3 length: 13 amino acids. Per germline, CDR1 MRHNA and CDR2 SNTAGT. The CDR3 here is CASSDSPGNTIYF. In DNA, the CDR3 is TGTGCCAGCAGTGACTCTCCCGGAAACACCATATATTTT.

The chain carries TRBV7-3 and TRBJ1-4; unclear D gene. This CDR3 is built from 13 residues. V lost 5 bases to trimming and J lost 0 bases, with 4 bases between them. Germline V CDR1 and CDR2: SGHTA, FQGTGA. CDR3 in amino acids: CASSRTTNEKLFF. CDR3 DNA: TGTGCCAGCAGCCGAACAACTAATGAAAAACTGTTTTTT.

The gene calls are TRBV20-1 and TRBJ1-2; D call uncertain. Looked up from germline, CDR1 is DFQATT and CDR2 is SNEGSKA (reference sequence). The CDR3 contains 14 residues. The ends were cut back, 3 bases at V and 3 bases at J, with 14 bases in the middle. This CDR3 reads CSASLDGSYYGYTF. CDR3 DNA sequence: TGCAGTGCTAGTCTGGACGGGTCTTACTATGGCTACACCTTC.

V usage is TRBV20-1 and J usage is TRBJ2-1; TRBD2 agrees at 11 bases. The CDR3 length is 17 residues. The germline V gene encodes CDR1 DFQATT and CDR2 SNEGSKA (reference sequence). J lost 4 bases, V lost 2 bases, and 10 bases had no gene match. The CDR3 DNA reads as TGCAGTGCTAGAAGTTCTAGCGGGGGGAATCTTTACAATGAGCAGTTCTTC. Amino acids: CSARSSSGGNLYNEQFF.

This chain joins TRBV20-1 and TRBJ1-5; D is uncertain. Germline assignment: CDR1 DFQATT and CDR2 SNEGSKA (reference sequence). CDR3 size: 13 residues. V was cut by 2 bases and J by 3 bases, with 8 bases left in between. CDR3 DNA: TGCAGTGCTAGATTTCAGATCAATCAGCCCCAGCATTTT. It specifies CSARFQINQPQHF.

This chain joins TRBV12-3 or TRBV12-4 and TRBJ1-2, with D possibly TRBD1 on 6 matching bases. The CDR3 has 15 residues. V was clipped by 4 bases and J by 6 bases, with 18 bases between them. In DNA form, the CDR3 reads TGTGCCAGCAGTTCCCGCTCGGGGGCCAGCCATGGCTACACCTTC. Amino acid sequence: CASSSRSGASHGYTF.

The genes are TRBV29-1 and TRBJ1-1; no clear D. Trimming took off 2 bases at V and 0 bases at J, with 13 bases between the two ends. This CDR3 is built from 15 residues. Germline V gene data show CDR1 as SQVTM and CDR2 as ANQGSEA. In nucleotides, the CDR3 is TGCAGCGTTGAAATTCCAGGTCTGGTGAACACTGAAGCTTTCTTT. It is translated as CSVEIPGLVNTEAFF.

V and J are TRBV30 and TRBJ1-6, with D uncertain. This CDR3 has 12 amino acids. Germline lookup yields CDR1 GTSNPN and CDR2 SVGIG (reference sequence). Trimming shortened V by 3 bases and J by 10 bases, and 10 bases separated the two germline ends. CDR3 bases: TGTGCCTGGAGACACAGAGCCTCACCCCTCCACTTT. Translating it yields CAWRHRASPLHF.

This rearrangement joins TRBV7-9 to TRBJ1-5; D is ambiguous. The CDR3 loop spans 14 amino acids. Germline loops: CDR1 SEHNR, CDR2 FQNEAQ (reference sequence). The V end was cut by 1 base, the J end by 0 bases, with 4 bases between. CDR3 region: CASSLDSSNQPQHF. The CDR3 DNA follows: TGTGCCAGCAGCTTAGACAGTAGCAATCAGCCCCAGCATTTT.

The J gene is TRBJ1-2, the V gene TRBV19; 7 bases match TRBD1. The CDR3 is made up of 13 amino acids. The V and J ends lost 7 bases and 4 bases, in that order; junction bases with no gene match: 6. CDR1 LNHDA and CDR2 SQIVND come from the germline V gene (reference sequence). CDR3 sequence reads: CASTVQGSYGYTF. The CDR3 DNA is TGTGCCAGTACCGTACAGGGGTCCTATGGCTACACCTTC. Full variable domain (remainder filled in from reference TRBV19 and TRBJ1-2): DGGITQSPKYLFRKEGQNVTLSCEQNLNHDAMYWYRQDPGQGLRLIYYSQIVNDFQKGDIAEGYSVSREKKESFPLTVTSAQKNPTAFYLCASTVQGSYGYTFGSGTRLTVV.

J is TRBJ1-1 and V is TRBV7-9; D not resolved. Trimming removed 4 bases at V and 1 base at J, with 10 bases between. This CDR3 is built from 14 residues. CDR1 and CDR2 from the germline V gene are SEHNR and FQNEAQ (reference sequence). CDR3 sequence reads: CASSYRPQNTEAFF. The CDR3 DNA follows: TGTGCCAGCAGCTACCGGCCCCAGAACACTGAAGCTTTCTTT. Full variable domain (outside the CDR3, taken from reference TRBV7-9 and TRBJ1-1): DTGVSQNPRHKITKRGQNVTFRCDPISEHNRLYWYRQTLGQGPEFLTYFQNEAQLEKSRLLSDRFSAERPKGSFSTLEIQRTEQGDSAMYLCASSYRPQNTEAFFGQGTRLTVV.

Here the CDR3 DNA reads TGCAGTGCTAGGGCCCACGGGACAGGGGACAATTCACCCCTCCACTTT. This encodes CSARAHGTGDNSPLHF. J is TRBJ1-6 and V is TRBV20-1, with TRBD1 matching 10 bases. This CDR3 is 16 amino acids long. The J segment lost 7 bases and the V segment lost 3 bases, leaving 9 bases of the junction unmatched. The germline gives CDR1 DFQATT, CDR2 SNEGSKA (reference sequence).